The sequence of this TCR beta chain was determined in a study of cytomegalovirus exposure and HLA in healthy donors. Vbeta (60) and Jbeta (13) primers were used in the PCR. Method: immunoSEQ multiplex PCR; TCRdb's copy keeps in-frame clones and lacks some. The repertoire holds roughly 200,000 clones, roughly 90% seen once, with around 0.31% in the top ten. V was pared by 4 bases and J by 5 bases, with 7 bases of the junction left unmatched. This CDR3 is 14 amino acids long. CDR1 and CDR2 (germline): LNHDA, SQIVND (reference sequence). Specimen: PBMCs. This rearrangement joins TRBV19 to TRBJ2-7; 8 bases are a match to TRBD1. The clonotype comes from a woman aged 25 to 45 in good health and CMV-seronegative. CDR3 bases: TGTGCCAGTAGTAGGGCAGGGGGCGTAAACGAGCAGTACTTC. Translating gives CASSRAGGVNEQYF.